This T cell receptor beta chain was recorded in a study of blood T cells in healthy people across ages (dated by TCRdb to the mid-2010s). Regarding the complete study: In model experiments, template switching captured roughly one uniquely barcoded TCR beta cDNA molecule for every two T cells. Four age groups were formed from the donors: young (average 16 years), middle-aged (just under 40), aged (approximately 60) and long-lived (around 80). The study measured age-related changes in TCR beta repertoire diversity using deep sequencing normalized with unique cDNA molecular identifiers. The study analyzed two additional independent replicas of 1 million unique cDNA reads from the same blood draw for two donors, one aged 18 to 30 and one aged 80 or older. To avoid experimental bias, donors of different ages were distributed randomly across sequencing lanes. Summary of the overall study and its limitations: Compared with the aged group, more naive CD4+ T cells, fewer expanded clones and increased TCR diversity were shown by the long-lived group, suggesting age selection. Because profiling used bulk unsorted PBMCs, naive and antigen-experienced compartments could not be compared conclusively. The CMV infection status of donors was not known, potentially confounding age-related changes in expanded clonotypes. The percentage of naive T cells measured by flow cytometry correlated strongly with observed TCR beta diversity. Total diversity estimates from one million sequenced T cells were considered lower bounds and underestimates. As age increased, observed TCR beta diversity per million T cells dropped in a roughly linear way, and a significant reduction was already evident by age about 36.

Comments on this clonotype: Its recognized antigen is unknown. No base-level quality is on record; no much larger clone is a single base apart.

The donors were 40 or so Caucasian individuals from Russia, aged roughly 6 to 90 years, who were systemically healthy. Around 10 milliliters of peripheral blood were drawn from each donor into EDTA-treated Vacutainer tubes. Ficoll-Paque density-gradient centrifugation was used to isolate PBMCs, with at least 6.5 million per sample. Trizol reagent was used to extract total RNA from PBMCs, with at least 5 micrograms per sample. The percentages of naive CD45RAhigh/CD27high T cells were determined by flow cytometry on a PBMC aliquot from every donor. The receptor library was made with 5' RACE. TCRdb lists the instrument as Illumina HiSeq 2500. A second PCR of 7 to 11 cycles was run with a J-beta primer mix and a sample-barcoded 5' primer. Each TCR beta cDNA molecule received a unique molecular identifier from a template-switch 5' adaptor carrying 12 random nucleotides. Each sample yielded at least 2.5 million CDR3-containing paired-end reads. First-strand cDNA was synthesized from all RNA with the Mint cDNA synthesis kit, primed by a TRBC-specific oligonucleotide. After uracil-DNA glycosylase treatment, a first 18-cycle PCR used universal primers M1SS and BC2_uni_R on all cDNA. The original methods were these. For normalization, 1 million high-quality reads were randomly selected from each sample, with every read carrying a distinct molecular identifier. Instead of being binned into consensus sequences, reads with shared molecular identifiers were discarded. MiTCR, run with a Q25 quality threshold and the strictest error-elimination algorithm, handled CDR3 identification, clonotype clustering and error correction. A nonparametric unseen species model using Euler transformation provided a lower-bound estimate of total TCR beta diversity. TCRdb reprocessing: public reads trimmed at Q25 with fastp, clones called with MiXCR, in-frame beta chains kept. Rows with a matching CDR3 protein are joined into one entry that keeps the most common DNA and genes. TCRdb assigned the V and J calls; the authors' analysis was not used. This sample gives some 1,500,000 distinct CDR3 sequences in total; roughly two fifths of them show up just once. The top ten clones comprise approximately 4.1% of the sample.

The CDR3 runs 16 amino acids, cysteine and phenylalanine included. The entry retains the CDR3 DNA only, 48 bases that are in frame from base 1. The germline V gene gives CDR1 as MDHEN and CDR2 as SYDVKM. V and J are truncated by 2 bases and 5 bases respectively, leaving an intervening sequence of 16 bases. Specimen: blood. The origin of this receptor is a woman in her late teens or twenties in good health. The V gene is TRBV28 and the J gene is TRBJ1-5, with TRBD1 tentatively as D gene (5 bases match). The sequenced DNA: TGTGCCAGCAGTTTACCAGGGACGGATAGAGATCAGCCCCAGCATTTT. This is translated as CASSLPGTDRDQPQHF. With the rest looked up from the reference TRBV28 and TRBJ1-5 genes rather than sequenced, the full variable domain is DVKVTQSSRYLVKRTGEKVFLECVQDMDHENMFWYRQDPGLGLRLIYFSYDVKMKEKGDIPEGYSVSREKKERFSLILESASTNQTSMYLCASSLPGTDRDQPQHFGDGTRLSIL.